Described below is a single T cell receptor (beta chain) sequence and its context. Trimming at V came to 3 bases and at J to 2 bases, leaving 6 bases not matched to a gene. The CDR3 extends over 15 amino acids. Germline V CDR1 and CDR2: KGHSH, LQKENI. Measured with immunoSEQ multiplex PCR; TCRdb has only the in-frame clones, and not every one. The data contain some 150,000 clones, about nine tenths of them seen just once; the ten biggest clones take up about 1.6%. The record originates from a study of control samples from healthy donors and cancer patients. This sequence joins TRBV18 and TRBJ2-5, with TRBD1 identical over 7 bases. The TCR originated in a woman in her 30s in good health. Specimen: blood. In DNA form, the CDR3 reads TGTGCCAGCTCACCCGGACCGGGACAGCAAGAGACCCAGTACTTC. Encoded protein: CASSPGPGQQETQYF.